This TCR beta chain was documented in a study of long-term antiretroviral therapy in people with HIV. Study results and caveats: Before ART, certain clones expanded, and these dominated the repertoire at all time points. Relative to transplant donor controls, diversity remained lower despite increasing after ART.

CDR1 is SGHKS, CDR2 YYEKEE, per germline (reference sequence). V shed 3 bases and J shed 6 bases, with 19 bases lying between them. The CDR3 is 17 amino acids. With respect to this clone: Its antigen is as yet unknown.

Treatment locations for all participants with HIV were in the United States. This was the immunoSEQ v3.0 assay at survey level. Clones were sequenced by immunoSEQ multiplex PCR, and TCRdb holds only the in-frame ones, with some missing. This table holds 20,000 to 30,000 clones, more than 85% found once. The sample in question was unsorted PBMCs, obtained 1.9 years after starting antiretroviral therapy. The J gene is TRBJ1-6, the V gene TRBV5-5; TRBD1 is a possible D gene (6 bases). This clonotype originated in a woman aged 25 to 45 with HIV. The CDR3 region has the DNA TGTGCCAGCAGCTATGAAAGGGGGGGGAACTCTAATTCACCCCTCCACTTT. Translation gives CASSYERGGNSNSPLHF.